This TCR beta chain was retrieved from a study of cytomegalovirus exposure and HLA in healthy donors (dated by TCRdb to 2015 to 2018). Study-wide context: In an earlier analysis of some 550 of the donors, about 260 Gb of sequence data and 117 million unique TCR beta sequences from roughly 180 million T cells were reported. In an earlier analysis of a few hundred of the donors, high-throughput TCR beta sequencing was used to judge whether each TCR beta V gene segment behaved as functional or pseudogenic. To study patterns of TCR occurrence, a later analysis re-analyzed previously published TCR beta repertoires from under 750 donors and added high-resolution HLA genotyping. The study was designed to test whether signatures of past pathogen exposure could be identified by cataloging public T cell receptors. The later analysis used no new phenotypic data to find candidate immune exposures, relying instead on TCR beta sequences and their occurrence across donors. Because of strong linkage in the cohort, roughly five DR-DQ haplotypes were treated as single units for association and clustering. An early release covering roughly 600 HLA-typed donors comprised approximately 300 gigabases of sequencing data and tens of millions of unique TCR sequences. To predict cytomegalovirus infection status, the study brought together high-throughput TCR immunosequencing, statistical association of individual TCRs with disease status, and machine learning. Using immunosequencing, the study profiled T cell repertoires from fewer than 850 subjects and related those repertoires to cytomegalovirus serostatus. Across 398 genotyped donors of the cohort, an average of about 200,000 unique TCR beta nucleotide sequences per donor were sequenced, and 15% to 20% of those sequences were non-productive. A later genetic analysis used genome-wide SNP genotypes for about 55% of the 666 donors, treating that subset as a discovery cohort. Donor age, sex, ethnicity and CMV serostatus were compiled alongside the repertoire data. Every discovery cohort repertoire had been produced on one sequencing platform. The number of donors typed differed by locus, with about 629-640 for A, B, C, DRB1 and DQB1, about 500 for DQA1, over 600 for DPA1, and some 470 for DPB1. HLA typing included class I and class II loci at four-digit resolution. Along with the approximately 650-subject first cohort, a separate validation cohort of more than 90 different subjects was used. Among the roughly 400 genotyped donors, around 81% belonged to the genetic ancestry cluster associated with self-reported Caucasian donors.

Reading from cysteine to phenylalanine, the CDR3 counts 15 amino acids. The kept DNA is CDR3 alone, 45 bases in frame from the first base. V sheds 4 bases and J sheds 2 bases, leaving 14 bases between their ends. The germline V gene provides CDR1 SGDLS and CDR2 YYNGEE. In total, 666 healthy bone marrow donors made up the cohort. At the time of sampling, every cohort member was nominally healthy, though immune exposures that went unrecorded were likely present. The donor was CMV seronegative and belonged to the group of several hundred seronegative cohort members. Every donor gave a peripheral blood sample, and the peripheral blood mononuclear cells from that sample were used for TCR beta sequencing. Genomic DNA extraction from the blood cell samples was performed with the Qiagen DNeasy Blood Extraction Kit. The protocol used for the library was the immunoSEQ multiplex PCR assay. For the multiplex PCR, a mixture combining 60 forward primers for TCR Vbeta segments and 13 reverse primers for TCR Jbeta segments was used. Amplification of the CDR3 region of rearranged TCR beta genes was performed with a multiplex PCR assay on genomic DNA. On the Illumina HiSeq System, the amplified TCR beta libraries were sequenced as 87-base-pair reads. The paper's processing steps were these. Across the 500 to 850 repertoires, a later analysis counted 78 million or so unique TCR beta chains, 9.5 million to 13 million of which were shared by at least two donors. Raw reads were error-corrected and collapsed into unique sequences with a nearest-neighbor algorithm that merged closely related sequences to remove PCR and sequencing errors. Alignment of CDR3 sequences to IMGT reference sequences was used to assign V, D and J gene segments. For a sequence to be retained, a match of at least six nucleotides to both a V gene segment and a J gene segment was required. A rearrangement counted as productive if the CDR3 had no stop codons and remained in frame with V and J, and every other rearrangement counted as non-productive. Following IMGT convention, CDR3 was defined as the stretch from the second conserved V-encoded cysteine up to the conserved J-encoded phenylalanine. Sequences without an unambiguous match to a single V gene segment were excluded from the earlier analysis of about 630 of the donors. An earlier analysis of 450 to 650 of the donors called V segments functional above 56.7% productive rearrangements and segregating when the between-donor standard deviation exceeded 5%. A statistical classification framework was built for diagnosing cytomegalovirus status from the catalog of TCR beta chain sequences. V and J gene assignment, in a later analysis, came from comparing TCR nucleotide sequences with IMGT/GENE-DB human TR gene sequences. A later analysis assigned CDR3 sequences and most-parsimonious VDJ recombination scenarios with the TCRdist pipeline. In a later analysis, every TCR beta chain was defined by the combination of its CDR3 amino acid sequence and its V-gene family, and reads without a unique V-gene family were dropped. As a way to deal with suspected cross-contamination and a sequencing artifact, a later analysis dropped over 550 nucleotide sequences that were highly shared and had low generation probability. For each public chain, a later analysis derived a clonal expansion index from normalized ranks of inferred template counts within each repertoire. In a later analysis, generation probabilities were computed with a VDJ recombination model fitted to out-of-frame rearrangements, and the resulting probabilities were checked against IGoR. A later analysis scored TCR-TCR, TCR-HLA and TCR-CMV co-occurrence with hypergeometric tests, applying a repertoire-size bias correction to TCR pairs. In a later analysis, false discovery rates were estimated by permuting HLA or CMV assignments 20 times. In a later analysis, co-occurring TCRs were grouped with DBSCAN, and TCRdist sequence similarity was added when clustering was performed within HLA-allele-positive subsets. Repertoires with fewer than 30,000 or more than 120,000 public chains were left out of co-occurrence clustering, as were five repertoires with anomalous nucleotide sharing. TCRdb obtained this table from immuneACCESS and retained in-frame rearrangements with V and J assigned. These tables miss some clones; where compared with another copy, unresolved V genes account for less than half of the shortfall, and the remainder is unexplained. V and J calls and clone size are copied from that table; D and trimming were computed from the DNA. Within this sample are approximately 140,000 clones, with about 80% of them counted one time only. The ten largest clones add up to approximately 5.1% of the sample.

Overall study outcomes, separate from this receptor: Because HLA typing was missing for some donors at each locus, association tests included only the typed subset. A later analysis found that TCR association rates varied across HLA loci, with DRB1 alleles showing the most associated TCRs and HLA-C alleles the fewest. Correlated functional status among segregating V segments might be attributable to linkage disequilibrium, but an unknown experimental factor could not be ruled out. In a later analysis, HLA-associated TCR beta chains were found to be more clonally expanded and to have lower generation probabilities than equally common non-associated chains. In the study, approximately 150 TCR beta chains were listed as associated with cytomegalovirus. The classifier was reported to diagnose cytomegalovirus status with high specificity and sensitivity in both the original and validation cohorts. A later genetic analysis reported fewer N-insertions in productive TCRs among donors in an Asian-associated ancestry cluster than the roughly 700-donor mean. The earlier analysis of about 600 of the donors excluded some 15 rarely observed V segments, including chromosome 9 orphons, because counts were too low. A later analysis found that most CMV-associated TCR beta chains appeared HLA-restricted, with HLA associations seemingly driven largely by CMV exposure. Sequencing depth was assumed to be roughly uniform across donors in the presence/absence analyses, though that assumption may not hold. A group of highly shared sequence variants was considered likely to be a technical artifact of the sequencing pipeline. In vitro tests confirmed that a few of the cytomegalovirus-associated TCR beta chains recognize cytomegalovirus antigens. Most TCR sequences were observed very rarely across donors, whereas some public TCRs were present in many individuals. In a later genetic analysis, a missense DCLRE1C variant was associated with V-gene and J-gene trimming of TCR beta chains, and the association was replicated in an independent cohort. The cohort was sequenced for TCR beta chains only, and without alpha or paired-chain data the features that could be detected were limited. Broadly in line with IMGT annotations, most TCR beta V segments showed up in productive rearrangements about 90% or about 30% of the time in an earlier analysis of 587 of the donors. For the cohort, immune exposure information was limited to CMV serostatus. A further reported finding was that TCR beta sequences accurately predicted the HLA-A and HLA-B alleles for most subjects in the first cohort. It was suggested by the authors that the approach could potentially be generalized to other disease states and immunological phenotypes. In a later analysis, 15,000 to 20,000 TCR beta sequences were associated with specific HLA alleles at a false discovery rate of 0.05. Several of the top co-occurrence clusters appeared to be linked to parvovirus B19, influenza, CMV and Epstein-Barr virus, according to a later analysis. The 87-base-pair reads could not distinguish some IMGT-functional V segments, including TRBV6-2 and TRBV6-3, so those segments were excluded. Strong co-occurrence of HLA alleles, especially DR and DQ, made assigning TCR associations to individual alleles difficult.

Points on this clone: It has no known antigen specificity. No qualities accompany the bases; no much larger clone lies one base away.

The V and J genes are TRBV9 and TRBJ2-3, with no confident D gene call. The TCR originated in a male donor in good health and CMV-seronegative. Sequenced input: PBMCs. The nucleotide sequence is TGTGCCAGCAGCCCCGCCCCGGTTTACACAGATACGCAGTATTTT. The encoded protein is CASSPAPVYTDTQYF.